The 8 T cell receptor beta chains presented below share a single source sample, sequenced in a study of CD8+ T cells in alopecia areata. RNA, once extracted, was reverse transcribed into cDNA for use as the sequencing template. The protocol was immunoSEQ multiplex PCR, while the TCRdb copy is restricted to in-frame clones and leaves out a portion. Counted here are approximately 150,000 clones, roughly 50% occurring once; the ten biggest clones make up roughly 17%. As for treatment: oral pan-JAK inhibitor, 5-10 mg twice daily. The sequences come from CD4+ T cells sorted from blood, collected at approximately week 61, from a patient treated with tofacitinib. These receptor sequences come from a human donor with alopecia areata.

V is TRBV15 and J is TRBJ1-5; tentative D call: TRBD1 (5 bases). This CDR3 is built from 15 residues. Looked up from germline, CDR1 is LNHNV and CDR2 is YYDKDF (reference sequence). V was cut by 0 bases and J by 4 bases, with 10 bases left in between. The CDR3 DNA reads TGTGCCACCAGCAGAGATCCAGGGACGAATCAGCCCCAGCATTTT. Its translation is CATSRDPGTNQPQHF.

The gene calls are TRBV18 and TRBJ1-2; D call uncertain. Germline V gene data show CDR1 as KGHSH and CDR2 as LQKENI. The CDR3 spans 13 residues. Trimming removed 2 bases from V and 5 bases from J, with 9 bases in between. CDR3 sequence reads: CASSPRREYGYTF. In nucleotides, the CDR3 is TGTGCCAGCTCACCAAGGAGGGAGTATGGCTACACCTTC.

This clone was seen a handful of times. V and J are TRBV5-4 and TRBJ2-3, with TRBD2 identical over 12 bases. The CDR3 runs 16 residues. Germline V gene data show CDR1 as SGHNT and CDR2 as YYREEE (reference sequence). The trim removed 1 base at V and 4 bases at J, leaving 4 bases unmatched. The chain's CDR3 is CASSLPLAGGPDTQYF. CDR3 nucleotide sequence: TGTGCCAGCAGCTTGCCGCTAGCGGGGGGGCCAGATACGCAGTATTTT.

This chain uses TRBV4-1 with TRBJ2-3; 14 bases are a match to TRBD2. J gave up 4 bases and V 0 bases, and 9 bases lay outside the gene matches. The CDR3 has 19 amino acids. Per germline, CDR1 MGHRA and CDR2 YSYEKL. The CDR3 nucleotides are TGCGCCAGCAGCCAAGACCGCTACGGGGGACTAGCGGGGGCAGATACGCAGTATTTT. It encodes CASSQDRYGGLAGADTQYF.

V and J are TRBV6-5 and TRBJ1-1, with D uncertain. V was shortened by 0 bases and J by 11 bases, with 10 bases between the two germline ends. The length of the CDR3 is 12 residues. Germline CDR1 and CDR2: MNHEY and SVGAGI. In nucleotides, the CDR3 is TGTGCCAGCAGTTACTCGAAAACACCGGCTTTCTTT. Translating gives CASSYSKTPAFF.

The chain couples TRBV30 to TRBJ2-7; 9 bases are a match to TRBD2. Germline-derived CDR1 and CDR2 are GTSNPN and SVGIG (reference sequence). There are 14 residues in the CDR3. Trimming removed 2 bases from V and 7 bases from J; junction bases left unmatched: 9. The CDR3 DNA sequence: TGTGCCTGGAGTTTGCGGCGGGGGGGTGAAGAGCAGTACTTC. This encodes CAWSLRRGGEEQYF.

This clone has more than one count but fewer than ten. The V gene is TRBV4-2, the J gene TRBJ1-6; 8 nucleotides align to TRBD1. Germline V CDR1 and CDR2: LGHNA, YNFKEQ. The V segment lost 4 bases and the J segment 5 bases; nucleotides outside the gene matches: 1. This CDR3 contains 14 residues. CDR3 sequence (DNA): TGTGCCAGCAGCCCGACAGGGGATAATTCACCCCTCCACTTT. This codes for CASSPTGDNSPLHF.

This clone was recorded only once. This sequence joins TRBV6-5 and TRBJ1-2; D is possibly TRBD1 (5 bases). V lost 0 bases, J lost 7 bases, and 9 bases lay in between. Germline V gene sequence: CDR1 MNHEY, CDR2 SVGAGI. This CDR3 is built from 13 residues. CDR3 residues: CASSYSNRGGYTF. For the CDR3, the DNA is TGTGCCAGCAGTTACTCGAATAGGGGTGGCTACACCTTC.